The clone carrying this T cell receptor (beta chain) was picked up many times. This specimen belongs to a study of T cells in Graves' hyperthyroidism and ophthalmopathy. The TCR beta CDR3 regions underwent amplification using RNA transcripts as the source. When the TCR CDR3 underwent first-round RT-PCR, the HTBI primer set was used. TCRdb redid the calling of the multiplex PCR reads with MiXCR, one entry per CDR3 protein. The sample holds 220,000 or so distinct CDR3 sequences, about 16% seen once. The ends were cut back, 3 bases at V and 5 bases at J, with 23 bases in the middle. CDR3 size: 17 residues. CDR1 is SGDLS, CDR2 YYNGEE, per germline.

The chain combines TRBV9 with TRBJ1-2, with D maybe TRBD1 (6 bases). The TCR sequence derives from a woman in her late teens or twenties with Graves' ophthalmopathy. Sequencing was performed on blood. The DNA of the CDR3 is TGTGCCAGCAGCGCCCGCGCTAAGGGGGGCGGTTGGTATGGCTACACCTTC. The encoded protein is CASSARAKGGGWYGYTF.